One and the same sample provided the 14 T cell receptor beta chains below, sequenced in a study of cytomegalovirus exposure and HLA in healthy donors. Repertoires were generated with immunoSEQ multiplex PCR, while TCRdb's copy carries only in-frame clones and drops some. The sample includes around 350,000 clones, just over 85% of them seen just once. The sample comprised PBMCs. Receptor source: a young woman in good health and CMV-seronegative.

The chain uses TRBV7-8 and TRBJ2-2, with 11 bases matching TRBD2. Germline V lookup: CDR1 SGHVS, CDR2 FQNEAQ. This CDR3 comprises 14 residues. V lost 11 bases to trimming and J lost 4 bases; unmatched junction nucleotides: 6. The CDR3 DNA sequence: TGTGCCGGAACTAGCGGGGGTTTCACCGGGGAGCTGTTTTTT. Translated: CAGTSGGFTGELFF.

J is TRBJ1-2 and V is TRBV6-5; 7 nucleotides agree with TRBD1. Germline V gene lookup returns CDR1 MNHEY and CDR2 SVGAGI. The CDR3 is 13 residues long. Trimming at V came to 6 bases and at J to 6 bases, leaving 7 bases not matched to a gene. The CDR3 DNA reads TGTGCCAGCAGACTTGGGACAGATAATGGCTACACCTTC. Its translation is CASRLGTDNGYTF.

This chain uses TRBV7-9 with TRBJ2-4; 9 bases are a match to TRBD2. Germline V gene lookup returns CDR1 SEHNR and CDR2 FQNEAQ (reference sequence). Trimming at V came to 3 bases and at J to 7 bases, leaving 7 bases not matched to a gene. The CDR3 spans 15 residues. CDR3 DNA: TGTGCCAGCAGCTTCTGGACTAGCGAGAGGAACATTCAGTACTTC. It translates to CASSFWTSERNIQYF.

The J gene is TRBJ1-5, the V gene TRBV6-6; D might be TRBD1 (6 bases). This CDR3 has 15 residues. The germline CDR1 and CDR2 sequences are MNHNY and SVGAGI (reference sequence). V lost 6 bases, J lost 2 bases, and 14 bases lay in between. This chain's CDR3 is CASSIQRQGNQPQHF. The CDR3, as DNA: TGTGCCAGCAGCATACAGAGACAGGGCAATCAGCCCCAGCATTTT.

This chain joins TRBV19 and TRBJ2-1; D is possibly TRBD2 (6 bases). V was cut by 3 bases and J by 9 bases, with 9 bases left in between. This CDR3 is 12 amino acids long. Germline values: CDR1 LNHDA, CDR2 SQIVND (reference sequence). For the CDR3, the DNA is TGTGCCAGTAGTATCTGGGGAGGTGAGCAGTTCTTC. Its protein is CASSIWGGEQFF.

The J gene is TRBJ1-1, the V gene TRBV15; D is ambiguous. Germline CDR1 reads LNHNV; CDR2 reads YYDKDF (reference sequence). The germline V and J ends were trimmed by 3 bases and 6 bases, with 23 bases remaining between them. This CDR3 has 17 amino acids. In DNA, the CDR3 is TGTGCCACCAGCAGGAGACCGAGCGCGGGCTGGCTGGCTGAAGCTTTCTTT. Amino acid sequence: CATSRRPSAGWLAEAFF.

This sequence joins TRBV20-1 and TRBJ1-1; D call uncertain. The V gene's germline CDR1 is DFQATT and CDR2 SNEGSKA (reference sequence). Trimming removed 6 bases from V and 4 bases from J, with 6 bases in between. The CDR3 consists of 10 residues. The CDR3 DNA is TGCAGTGCGAAGCCCACTGAAGCTTTCTTT. Amino acids: CSAKPTEAFF.

The rearrangement joins TRBV10-3 to TRBJ1-1; D ambiguous. The V end lost 0 bases, the J end lost 1 base, and 6 bases lay between the germline ends. CDR3 length: 14 residues. Germline V gene lookup returns CDR1 ENHRY and CDR2 SYGVKD. The CDR3 bases are TGTGCCATCAGTGAGTCGGGCAGGAACACTGAAGCTTTCTTT. As protein: CAISESGRNTEAFF.

This clone was seen a handful of times. This sequence joins TRBV6-5 and TRBJ2-2; a possible D gene is TRBD1 (6 bases). CDR3 length: 16 residues. V was clipped by 2 bases and J by 4 bases, with 14 bases between them. From germline, CDR1 is MNHEY and CDR2 SVGAGI. CDR3 bases: TGTGCCAGCAGTTACACTCGGGACACTTTCACCGGGGAGCTGTTTTTT. It yields the protein CASSYTRDTFTGELFF.

The chain carries TRBV4-2 and TRBJ1-3, with D perhaps TRBD1 (5 bases). This CDR3 is built from 15 residues. The germline V gene has CDR1 LGHNA and CDR2 YNFKEQ. V was clipped by 0 bases and J by 4 bases, with 10 bases between them. The CDR3 sequence is CASSQERGEGNTIYF. The CDR3 nucleotides are TGTGCCAGCAGCCAAGAAAGGGGCGAAGGAAACACCATATATTTT.

The chain joins TRBV9 to TRBJ2-1; no firm D call. The V gene's germline CDR1 is SGDLS and CDR2 YYNGEE. The CDR3 contains 17 residues. V dropped 4 bases and J dropped 0 bases, with 17 bases sitting between them. The CDR3 sequence is CASSPSPRGSSYNEQFF. The DNA of the CDR3 is TGTGCCAGCAGCCCCTCCCCGAGAGGCAGCTCCTACAATGAGCAGTTCTTC.

The genes are TRBV9 and TRBJ1-1; D is ambiguous. Germline V gene sequence: CDR1 SGDLS, CDR2 YYNGEE. Trimming removed 2 bases at V and 1 base at J, with 9 bases between. The CDR3 consists of 14 residues. The CDR3 region is CASSVQTKNTEAFF. CDR3 nucleotides: TGTGCCAGCAGCGTCCAAACTAAGAACACTGAAGCTTTCTTT.

V gene TRBV27 combines with J gene TRBJ2-7; 13 nucleotides line up with TRBD2. CDR1 and CDR2 (germline): MNHEY, SMNVEV (reference sequence). This CDR3 comprises 16 residues. V lost 5 bases, J lost 4 bases, and 8 bases stayed unmatched. The DNA for the CDR3 is TGTGCCAGCAGTAAGGGACTAGCGGGACCTTTTTACGAGCAGTACTTC. This gives the protein CASSKGLAGPFYEQYF.

The chain employs TRBV7-2 and TRBJ1-2; D is unclear. V shed 3 bases and J shed 4 bases, with 12 bases lying between them. Germline values: CDR1 SGHTA, CDR2 FQGNSA. The CDR3 consists of 14 residues. CDR3 bases: TGTGCCAGCAGCTTCTCTCAGGACTCCTATGGCTACACCTTC. Translation: CASSFSQDSYGYTF. Drawing the rest from reference TRBV7-2 and TRBJ1-2, the complete variable domain is GAGVSQSPSNKVTEKGKDVELRCDPISGHTALYWYRQSLGQGLEFLIYFQGNSAPDKSGLPSDRFSAERTGGSVSTLTIQRTQQEDSAVYLCASSFSQDSYGYTFGSGTRLTVV.